The rows below give T cell receptor beta chains drawn from one sample of a study of blood T cell repertoires in COVID-19. The data were produced by immunoSEQ multiplex PCR, yet TCRdb's version contains in-frame clones alone and is incomplete. This sample has 150,000 to 160,000 clones; approximately 78% occur once, and the top ten carry around 1.7%. Sequenced material: peripheral blood. These TCRs come from an elderly man with acute or convalescent COVID-19. The CDR3 runs from the conserved cysteine through the conserved F or W. Each record gives: V gene, D gene, clone size, J gene, CDR3 protein, CDR3 DNA. D genes are given only for firm matches. Clone size is not always given. Where it is, it says once, few, many or a class for expanded clones.

V: TRBV4-3
D: .
size: .
J: TRBJ2-3
CDR3: CASSQDSADTQYF
DNA: TGCGCCAGCAGCCAAGATTCGGCAGATACGCAGTATTTT

V: TRBV3-1/TRBV3-2
D: TRBD1
size: .
J: TRBJ1-2
CDR3: CASRSGQDYGYTF
DNA: TGTGCCAGCAGATCTGGACAGGACTATGGCTACACCTTC

V: TRBV5-1
D: .
size: .
J: TRBJ2-3
CDR3: CASSLDGGGTDTQYF
DNA: TGCGCCAGCAGCTTGGATGGCGGGGGCACAGATACGCAGTATTTT

V: TRBV2
D: TRBD2
size: few
J: TRBJ2-3
CDR3: CASLKGLAGVDTQYF
DNA: TGTGCCAGCCTAAAGGGACTAGCGGGGGTCGATACGCAGTATTTT

V: TRBV2
D: TRBD1
size: few
J: TRBJ2-7
CDR3: CASSATGTGFEQYF
DNA: TGTGCCAGCAGTGCAACCGGGACAGGGTTCGAGCAGTACTTC

V: TRBV3-1/TRBV3-2
D: TRBD2
size: .
J: TRBJ2-3
CDR3: CASSQFLAGEYTDTQYF
DNA: TGTGCCAGCAGCCAATTCTTAGCGGGGGAATACACAGATACGCAGTATTTT

V: TRBV27
D: TRBD2
size: .
J: TRBJ2-1
CDR3: CASSLIGGRPNNEQFF
DNA: TGTGCCAGCAGTTTAATCGGCGGGAGGCCCAACAATGAGCAGTTCTTC

V: TRBV5-4
D: TRBD1
size: .
J: TRBJ2-2
CDR3: CASSLSQGSGGELFF
DNA: TGTGCCAGCAGCTTGTCACAGGGGAGCGGCGGGGAGCTGTTTTTT

V: TRBV15
D: TRBD1
size: .
J: TRBJ1-2
CDR3: CATSREQGDGYGYTF
DNA: TGTGCCACCAGCAGGGAGCAGGGGGACGGGTATGGCTACACCTTC

V: TRBV5-1
D: TRBD1
size: .
J: TRBJ2-3
CDR3: CASSFRTGGSTDTQYF
DNA: TGCGCCAGCAGCTTCCGAACAGGGGGGAGCACAGATACGCAGTATTTT

V: TRBV6-5
D: .
size: few
J: TRBJ2-2
CDR3: CASRRGTGELFF
DNA: TGTGCCAGCAGACGGGGGACCGGGGAGCTGTTTTTT

V: TRBV2
D: .
size: .
J: TRBJ1-2
CDR3: CASSEAPQPDYGYTF
DNA: TGTGCCAGCAGTGAAGCCCCACAGCCTGACTATGGCTACACCTTC